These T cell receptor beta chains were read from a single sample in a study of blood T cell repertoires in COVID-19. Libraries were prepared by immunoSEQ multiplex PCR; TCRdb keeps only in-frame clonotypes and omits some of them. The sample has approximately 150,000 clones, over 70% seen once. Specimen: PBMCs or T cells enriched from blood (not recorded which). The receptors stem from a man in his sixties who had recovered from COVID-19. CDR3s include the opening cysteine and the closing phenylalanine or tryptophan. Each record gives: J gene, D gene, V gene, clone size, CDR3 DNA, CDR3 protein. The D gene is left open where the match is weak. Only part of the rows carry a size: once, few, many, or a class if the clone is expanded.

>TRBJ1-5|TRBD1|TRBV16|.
TGTGCCAGCAGCCAATCAGACAGGGCTTGGGATCAGCCCCAGCATTTT
CASSQSDRAWDQPQHF
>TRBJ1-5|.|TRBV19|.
TGTGCCAGTATCGGGCGGGCTGACTATAGCAATCAGCCCCAGCATTTT
CASIGRADYSNQPQHF
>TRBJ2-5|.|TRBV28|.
TGTGCCAGCAGAAGGGGATACCAAGAGACCCAGTACTTC
CASRRGYQETQYF
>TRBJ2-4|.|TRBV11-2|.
TGTGCCAGCAGCTTATCGGCGGCGGGAGCCAAAAACATTCAGTACTTC
CASSLSAAGAKNIQYF
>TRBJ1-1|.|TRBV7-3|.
TGTGCCAGCAGCTCCGGGGGAGGGACTGAAGCTTTCTTT
CASSSGGGTEAFF
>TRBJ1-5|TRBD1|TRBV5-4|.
TGTGCCAGCAGCAGCGGACAGGGGAATCAGCCCCAGCATTTT
CASSSGQGNQPQHF
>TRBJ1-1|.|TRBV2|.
TGTGCCAGCAGTGTGGTTACAGGTCGAACTGAAGCTTTCTTT
CASSVVTGRTEAFF
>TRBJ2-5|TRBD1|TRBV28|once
TGTGCTTCGTACCCAGGGGGTGACGAGACCCAGTACTTC
CASYPGGDETQYF
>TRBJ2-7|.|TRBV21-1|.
TGTGCCAGCAGCAAGTCTTTAGGGGTAAACGACGAGCAGTACTTC
CASSKSLGVNDEQYF
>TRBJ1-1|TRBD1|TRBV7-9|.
TGTGCCAGCAGCTTAAACAGGGGGCCCACTGAAGCTTTCTTT
CASSLNRGPTEAFF
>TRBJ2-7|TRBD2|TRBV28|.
TGTGCCAGCAGTTCGGCGGGACTAGCCTACGAGCAGTACTTC
CASSSAGLAYEQYF
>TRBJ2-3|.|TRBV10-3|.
TGTGCCATCAGTGCCGACACTTCGGGGGATACGCAGTATTTT
CAISADTSGDTQYF
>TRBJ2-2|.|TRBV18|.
TGTGCCACCACAGGGATGTTCGGCACCGGGGAGCTGTTTTTT
CATTGMFGTGELFF
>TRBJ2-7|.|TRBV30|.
TGTGCCTGGAGTGTACGGACAAGCTCCTACGAGCAGTACTTC
CAWSVRTSSYEQYF
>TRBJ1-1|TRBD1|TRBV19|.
TGTGCCAGTAGTAAGGGACAGGGTAGAAGAACTGAAGCTTTCTTT
CASSKGQGRRTEAFF
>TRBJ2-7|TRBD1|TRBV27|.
TGTGCCAGCAGGCGACGCGGGACAGGGGACTACGAGCAGTACTTC
CASRRRGTGDYEQYF
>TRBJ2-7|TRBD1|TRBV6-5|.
TGTGCCAGCAGTTCGCCGGGACAGGGGGTCTACGAGCAGTACTTC
CASSSPGQGVYEQYF
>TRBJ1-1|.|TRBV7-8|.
TGTGCCAGCAACGATTACAGGAACACTGAAGCTTTCTTT
CASNDYRNTEAFF
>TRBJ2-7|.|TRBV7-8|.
TGTGCCAGCAGCTTAGGAGGGTTTTACGAGCAGTACTTC
CASSLGGFYEQYF
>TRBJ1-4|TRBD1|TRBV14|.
TGTGCCAGCAGCCCCCTTTTTGGACAGGGGAGTGAAAAACTGTTTTTT
CASSPLFGQGSEKLFF
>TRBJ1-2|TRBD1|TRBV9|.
TGTGCCAGCAGCCTTCCGGGGACAGGGTTGGCCTATGGCTACACCTTC
CASSLPGTGLAYGYTF
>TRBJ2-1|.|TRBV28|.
TGTGCCAGCAGCCCCTTTGGAGGACTCAGCTCCTACAATGAGCAGTTCTTC
CASSPFGGLSSYNEQFF
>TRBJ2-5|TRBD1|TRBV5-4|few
TGTGCCAGCAGCTTAACAGGGGGACAAAAGGAGACCCAGTACTTC
CASSLTGGQKETQYF
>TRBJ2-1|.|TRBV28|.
TGTGCCAGCAGTTGGGGCGCCTACAATGAGCAGTTCTTC
CASSWGAYNEQFF
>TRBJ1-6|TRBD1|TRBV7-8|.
TGTGCCAGCAGCTCCCACCGACAGGGGTCAACGAGCTCCTATAATTCACCCCTCCACTTT
CASSSHRQGSTSSYNSPLHF
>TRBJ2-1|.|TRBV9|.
TGTGCCAGCACCACTCAAGGGGGGGGTGGCAATGAGCAGTTCTTC
CASTTQGGGGNEQFF
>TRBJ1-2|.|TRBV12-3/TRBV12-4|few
TGTGCCAGCAGTTTACTGCTAGCTTATGGCTACACCTTC
CASSLLLAYGYTF
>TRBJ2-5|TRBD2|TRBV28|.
TGTGCCAGCATACCACCTAGCGGGAGAGAAGAGACCCAGTACTTC
CASIPPSGREETQYF
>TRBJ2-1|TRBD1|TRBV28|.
TGTGCCAGCAGTTTAGGGACAGGGGCTGAGCAGTTCTTC
CASSLGTGAEQFF
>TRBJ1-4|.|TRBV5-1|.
TGCGCCAGCAGGCCGGGTAGCACTAATGAAAAACTGTTTTTT
CASRPGSTNEKLFF
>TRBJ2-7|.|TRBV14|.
TGTGCCAGCAGCCAAGTGAGAGGGAGCGAGCAGTACTTC
CASSQVRGSEQYF
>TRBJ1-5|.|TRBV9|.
TGTGCCAGCGGGGGGGTTGGTAGCAATCAGCCCCAGCATTTT
CASGGVGSNQPQHF
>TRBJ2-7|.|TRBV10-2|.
TGCGCCACCACAAGCGACTACGAGCAGTACTTC
CATTSDYEQYF
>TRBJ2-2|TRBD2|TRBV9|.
TGTGCCAGCGGTGCTAGCGGGAACACCGGGGAGCTGTTTTTT
CASGASGNTGELFF
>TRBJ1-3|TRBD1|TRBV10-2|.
TGCGCCAGCAGAGACGACAGGGTATATGGAAACACCATATATTTT
CASRDDRVYGNTIYF
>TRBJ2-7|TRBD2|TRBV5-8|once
TGTGCCAGCAGCTTTCGTCCGGCGGGGGGAGAGCAGTACTTC
CASSFRPAGGEQYF
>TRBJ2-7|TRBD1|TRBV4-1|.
TGCGCCAGCAGCTCCAGACAGGGGTTTTACGAGCAGTACTTC
CASSSRQGFYEQYF
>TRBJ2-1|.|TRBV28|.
TGTGCCAGCAGTGGGGACGGTTGGCGGACTAACAATGAGCAGTTCTTC
CASSGDGWRTNNEQFF
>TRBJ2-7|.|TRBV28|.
TGTGCCAGCAGTTTAGGTAGCGTCGACGGAGAGCAGTACTTC
CASSLGSVDGEQYF
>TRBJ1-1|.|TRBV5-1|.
TGCGCCAGCAGCTTATTTGGGGGCGGGGGAAACACTGAAGCTTTCTTT
CASSLFGGGGNTEAFF
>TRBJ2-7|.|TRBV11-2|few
TGTGCCAGCAGCCCCGGACTTTCCTACGAGCAGTACTTC
CASSPGLSYEQYF
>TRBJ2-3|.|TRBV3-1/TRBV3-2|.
TGTGCCAGCAGCCAAGTGGGAGTAGGAGATACGCAGTATTTT
CASSQVGVGDTQYF
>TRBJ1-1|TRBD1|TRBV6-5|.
TGTGCCAGCAGCGCTACAGGGGCGAGGTCTGAAGCTTTCTTT
CASSATGARSEAFF
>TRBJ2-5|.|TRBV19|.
TGTGCCAGTAGTATTAGGCAGGGGAGTCTCCAAGAGACCCAGTACTTC
CASSIRQGSLQETQYF
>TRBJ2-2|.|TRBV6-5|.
TGTGCCAGCAGGAATGCAGGGGTTCGAACCGGGGAGCTGTTTTTT
CASRNAGVRTGELFF
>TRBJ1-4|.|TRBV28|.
TGTGCCAGCAGTTTAGATGGGGCAGCGGGAAAACTGTTTTTT
CASSLDGAAGKLFF
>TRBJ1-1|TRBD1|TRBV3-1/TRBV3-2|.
TGTGCCAGCAGCTTGGGACAGGGGAGCACTGAAGCTTTCTTT
CASSLGQGSTEAFF
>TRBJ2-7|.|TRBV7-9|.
TGTGCCAGCAGCTTAGAGGGCGGGTCCGAGCAGTACTTC
CASSLEGGSEQYF
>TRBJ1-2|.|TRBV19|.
TGTGCCAGTAGCTTCCCAGGGCTTGGCTACACCTTC
CASSFPGLGYTF
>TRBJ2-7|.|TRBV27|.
TGTGCCAGCAGTCCAAGGTCCTTTCCAGGCGAGCAGTACTTC
CASSPRSFPGEQYF
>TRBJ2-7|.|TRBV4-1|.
TGCGCCAGCAGCCAAGATTCTGAGGACGAGCAGTACTTC
CASSQDSEDEQYF
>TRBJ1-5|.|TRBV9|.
TGTGCCAGCAGCGTAGGGGCCCTTAGCAATCAGCCCCAGCATTTT
CASSVGALSNQPQHF
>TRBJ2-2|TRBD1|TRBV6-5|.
TGTGCCATACCCCACCGGGACAGGGTTTACGGGGAGCTGTTTTTT
CAIPHRDRVYGELFF
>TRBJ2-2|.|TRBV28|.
TGTGCCAGCACCGTATCGGGGGAGCTGTTTTTT
CASTVSGELFF
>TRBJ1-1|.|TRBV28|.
TGTGCCGGCGGCGGGGGGGGCACTGAAGCTTTCTTT
CAGGGGGTEAFF